This TCR beta chain appears in the sequencing data of a study of cytomegalovirus exposure and HLA in healthy donors. Method: immunoSEQ multiplex PCR; TCRdb's copy keeps in-frame clones and lacks some. The sample includes 150,000 to 200,000 clones, 75% to 90% of them seen just once. Concerning this clone itself: What it binds is not known.

Whole-study findings and limits: A list of 150 or so TCR beta chains associated with cytomegalovirus was given.

The sample was PBMCs. The receptor's source is a woman aged 18 to 35 in good health and CMV-seronegative.

In DNA form, the CDR3 reads TGTGCCAGCAGTAACACGGGGATCACAGATACGCAGTATTTT. Protein product: CASSNTGITDTQYF. The chain employs TRBV25-1 and TRBJ2-3; perhaps TRBD2 as D (5 bases). V was trimmed by 5 bases and J by 2 bases, leaving 11 bases between them. There are 14 residues in the CDR3. Germline lookup yields CDR1 MGHDK and CDR2 SYGVNS.